The 20 T cell receptor beta chains in this list originate from one sample, sequenced in a study of cytomegalovirus exposure and HLA in healthy donors. PCR primers comprised 60 Vbeta and 13 Jbeta primers. Method: immunoSEQ multiplex PCR; TCRdb's copy keeps in-frame clones and lacks some. The specimen's table records approximately 190,000 clones. The sequencing input was PBMCs. The origin of the receptors is a young man in good health and CMV-seronegative.

The V call is TRBV7-7, the J call TRBJ1-5; D is undetermined. V dropped 5 bases and J dropped 3 bases, with 8 bases sitting between them. CDR1 SSHAT and CDR2 FNYEAQ come from the germline V gene (reference sequence). This CDR3 comprises 13 residues. As DNA, the CDR3 is TGTGCCAGCAGCCCCGGGAACAATCAGCCCCAGCATTTT. It specifies CASSPGNNQPQHF.

The chain carries TRBV6-6 and TRBJ2-1; D may be TRBD2 (6 bases). This CDR3 is built from 16 residues. Trimming removed 2 bases at V and 1 base at J, with 12 bases between. From germline, CDR1 is MNHNY and CDR2 SVGAGI (reference sequence). In DNA form, the CDR3 reads TGTGCCAGCAGTTACCGGTTAGGGACTTCCTACAATGAGCAGTTCTTC. Residues: CASSYRLGTSYNEQFF.

V usage is TRBV11-1 and J usage is TRBJ2-1, with TRBD2 matching over 9 bases. The CDR3 length is 17 residues. Germline V gene lookup returns CDR1 SGHAT and CDR2 FQDESV (reference sequence). The trim removed 1 base at V and 1 base at J, leaving 5 bases unmatched. CDR3 protein: CASSLGMTSGSYNEQFF. In nucleotides, the CDR3 is TGTGCCAGCAGCTTAGGGATGACTAGCGGTTCCTACAATGAGCAGTTCTTC.

This chain uses TRBV27 with TRBJ2-2; 14 positions agree with TRBD2. The CDR3 length is 17 residues. J was trimmed by 5 bases and V by 4 bases; bases with no gene match: 6. The germline gives CDR1 MNHEY, CDR2 SMNVEV (reference sequence). CDR3 sequence: CASSWERTSGRTGELFF. The CDR3 DNA reads TGTGCCAGCAGTTGGGAGAGGACTAGCGGGAGGACCGGGGAGCTGTTTTTT.

The chain recombines TRBV4-3 with TRBJ2-1, with a weak D call TRBD1 (5 bases). Trimming took 0 bases from V and 6 from J, leaving 12 bases between them. Germline V gene lookup returns CDR1 LGHNA and CDR2 YSLEER. The CDR3 runs to 15 residues. The chain's CDR3 is CASSQERARANEQFF. DNA of the CDR3: TGCGCCAGCAGCCAAGAACGAGCCAGGGCCAATGAGCAGTTCTTC.

The J gene is TRBJ1-1, the V gene TRBV30; D possibly corresponds to TRBD1 (5 bases). Germline CDR1 reads GTSNPN; CDR2 reads SVGIG (reference sequence). The CDR3 is 14 amino acids. V lost 4 bases and J 5 bases, leaving 17 bases between the germline ends. The CDR3 loop is CAWIRGNWGTEAFF. CDR3 nucleotides: TGTGCCTGGATCCGCGGGAATTGGGGGACTGAAGCTTTCTTT.

CDR3 sequence (DNA): TGCAGCGCCCGGACAACTATCGCGGACGAGCAGTACTTC. It codes for CSARTTIADEQYF. This sequence joins TRBV29-1 and TRBJ2-7, with D tentatively TRBD1 (5 bases). The germline CDR1 and CDR2 sequences are SQVTM and ANQGSEA. The V end was cut by 7 bases, the J end by 5 bases, with 18 bases between. The CDR3 has 13 amino acids.

This chain joins TRBV9 and TRBJ1-2, with TRBD1 as a possible D gene (5 bases). V lost 1 base and J lost 8, with 18 bases in between. Germline CDR1 is SGDLS and CDR2 is YYNGEE. This CDR3 is built from 15 residues. CDR3 residues: CASSVNSGTEGGYTF. DNA for the CDR3: TGTGCCAGCAGCGTAAACTCCGGGACGGAGGGAGGCTACACCTTC.

This chain connects TRBV10-1 to TRBJ2-1, with 11 bases that match TRBD2. V lost 0 bases and J lost 7; bases outside the gene matches: 5. The CDR3 spans 16 residues. CDR1 WNHNN and CDR2 SYGVQD come from the germline V gene (reference sequence). The chain's CDR3 is CASSESRLAGRNEQFF. The CDR3 region has the DNA TGCGCCAGCAGTGAGTCGAGACTAGCGGGAAGGAATGAGCAGTTCTTC.

The chain recombines TRBV9 with TRBJ2-1; TRBD2 is a possible D gene (6 bases). Between the trimmed V and J ends, which lost 4 bases and 7 bases, there was a span of 21 bases. Germline V CDR1 and CDR2: SGDLS, YYNGEE. This CDR3 comprises 16 residues. The CDR3 DNA follows: TGTGCCAGCAGCAACGGGAGACTAGTGGGGGGAAATGAGCAGTTCTTC. Amino acids: CASSNGRLVGGNEQFF. Together with reference TRBV9 and TRBJ2-1, the CDR3 gives the full variable domain: DSGVTQTPKHLITATGQRVTLRCSPRSGDLSVYWYQQSLDQGLQFLIQYYNGEERAKGNILERFSAQQFPDLHSELNLSSLELGDSALYFCASSNGRLVGGNEQFFGPGTRLTVL.

The V and J genes are TRBV28 and TRBJ1-5; no definite D call. The germline CDR1 and CDR2 sequences are MDHEN and SYDVKM. V lost 1 base and J 12 bases, leaving 16 bases between the germline ends. The CDR3 contains 14 residues. The CDR3 here is CASSLSLDYESQHF. The CDR3 coding sequence is TGTGCCAGCAGTTTATCTCTTGATTATGAGAGCCAGCATTTT.

The CDR3 is CASTASPRDSPLHF. CDR3 in DNA: TGTGCCAGCACCGCAAGCCCTCGGGATTCACCCCTCCACTTT. The chain links TRBV2 to TRBJ1-6; unclear D gene. Germline loops: CDR1 SNHLY, CDR2 FYNNEI. This CDR3 contains 14 residues. Trimming removed 7 bases at V and 8 bases at J, with 15 bases between.

In regard to this clone: At one boundary the junction diverges from the germline segment, which might be a read error. The chain couples TRBV10-1 to TRBJ2-7; 7 bases are a match to TRBD1. The CDR3 runs 16 residues. Germline V gene data show CDR1 as WNHNN and CDR2 as SYGVQD (reference sequence). The CDR3 DNA sequence: TGCGCCAGCAGTGAGTCGAGGGGGCCTAAGGCCTACGAGCAGTACTTT. Translating gives CASSESRGPKAYEQYF.

This rearrangement joins TRBV28 to TRBJ2-2; 9 positions agree with TRBD1. The germline gives CDR1 MDHEN, CDR2 SYDVKM. CDR3 length: 16 residues. Trimming at V came to 6 bases and at J to 0 bases, leaving 5 bases not matched to a gene. CDR3 coding DNA: TGTGCCAGCAGATTGCACAGGGGGCCGAACACCGGGGAGCTGTTTTTT. Its translation: CASRLHRGPNTGELFF.

The V call is TRBV10-3, the J call TRBJ2-5, with 11 bases matching TRBD2. The CDR3 is 17 amino acids. V lost 4 bases, J lost 5 bases, and 12 bases stayed unmatched. Germline loops: CDR1 ENHRY, CDR2 SYGVKD. CDR3 amino acids: CAISGRASGGMKETQYF. The DNA for the CDR3 is TGTGCCATCAGTGGGAGAGCTAGCGGGGGGATGAAGGAGACCCAGTACTTC.

This rearrangement joins TRBV19 to TRBJ1-2; D may be TRBD1 (6 bases). The germline V and J ends were trimmed by 9 bases and 4 bases, with 18 bases remaining between them. This CDR3 contains 14 residues. The germline gives CDR1 LNHDA, CDR2 SQIVND (reference sequence). This CDR3 is CASLHHRDPYGYTF. As DNA, the CDR3 is TGTGCCAGCCTCCATCACAGGGATCCCTATGGCTACACCTTC.

CDR3 nucleotide sequence: TGTGCCAGTAGTAGCGGGACAGGGATCTACGAGCAGTACTTC. It codes for CASSSGTGIYEQYF. The rearrangement uses TRBV19 and TRBJ2-7, with 9 bases fitting TRBD1. Germline CDR1 LNHDA, CDR2 SQIVND (reference sequence). The V gene end was trimmed by 4 bases and the J gene end by 3 bases; junction bases not matched to a gene: 4. This CDR3 spans 14 amino acids.

The V call is TRBV7-9, the J call TRBJ2-5, with 11 bases matching TRBD2. The V gene end was trimmed by 5 bases and the J gene end by 9 bases; junction bases not matched to a gene: 5. Germline V CDR1 and CDR2: SEHNR, FQNEAQ (reference sequence). This CDR3 contains 13 residues. CDR3 sequence reads: CASSLTSGSPQYF. CDR3 nucleotides: TGTGCCAGCAGCCTAACTAGCGGGAGCCCCCAGTACTTC.

V is TRBV23-1 and J is TRBJ1-1; D is uncertain. TRBV23-1 is noted as an ORF with a role that remains uncertain. The CDR3 length is 15 residues. V gave up 0 bases and J gave up 0 bases, with 8 bases separating them. The CDR3: CASSQSETVNTEAFF. In DNA form, the CDR3 reads TGCGCCAGCAGTCAATCCGAAACGGTGAACACTGAAGCTTTCTTT.

The chain uses TRBV9 and TRBJ2-5; 7 bases map to TRBD1. This CDR3 spans 17 amino acids. V lost 0 bases and J lost 4; bases outside the gene matches: 12. Germline CDR1 and CDR2: SGDLS and YYNGEE. Here the CDR3 DNA reads TGTGCCAGCAGCGTAGAAGGTGACAGGGTTGTTGGAGAGACCCAGTACTTC. It encodes CASSVEGDRVVGETQYF.